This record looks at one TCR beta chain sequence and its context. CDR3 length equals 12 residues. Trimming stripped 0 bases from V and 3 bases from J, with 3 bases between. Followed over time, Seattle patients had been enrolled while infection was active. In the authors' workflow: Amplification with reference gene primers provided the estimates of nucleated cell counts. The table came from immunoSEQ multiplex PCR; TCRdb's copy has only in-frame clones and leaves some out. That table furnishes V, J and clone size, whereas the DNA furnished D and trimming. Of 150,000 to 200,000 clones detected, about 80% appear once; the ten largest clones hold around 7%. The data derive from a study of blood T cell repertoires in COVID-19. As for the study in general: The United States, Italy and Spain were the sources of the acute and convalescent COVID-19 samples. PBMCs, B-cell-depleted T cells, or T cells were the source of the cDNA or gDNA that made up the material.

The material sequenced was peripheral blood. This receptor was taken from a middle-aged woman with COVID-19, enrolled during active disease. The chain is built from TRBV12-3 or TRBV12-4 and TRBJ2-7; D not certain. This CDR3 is CASSLAVYEQYF. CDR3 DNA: TGTGCCAGCAGTTTAGCCGTCTACGAGCAGTACTTC.